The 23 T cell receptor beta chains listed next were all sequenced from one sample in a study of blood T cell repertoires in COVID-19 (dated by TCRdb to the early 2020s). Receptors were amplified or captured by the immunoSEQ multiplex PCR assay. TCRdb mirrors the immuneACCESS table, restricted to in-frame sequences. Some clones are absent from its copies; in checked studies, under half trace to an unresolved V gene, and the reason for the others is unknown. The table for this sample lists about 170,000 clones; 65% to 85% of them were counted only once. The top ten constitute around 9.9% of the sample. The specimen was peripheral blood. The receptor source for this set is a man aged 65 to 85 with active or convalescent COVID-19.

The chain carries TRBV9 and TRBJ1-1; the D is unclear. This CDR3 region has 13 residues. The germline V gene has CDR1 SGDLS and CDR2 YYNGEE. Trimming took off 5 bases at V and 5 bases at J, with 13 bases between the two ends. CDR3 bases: TGTGCCAGCAGATTACTCCAAGAGACTGAAGCTTTCTTT. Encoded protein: CASRLLQETEAFF.

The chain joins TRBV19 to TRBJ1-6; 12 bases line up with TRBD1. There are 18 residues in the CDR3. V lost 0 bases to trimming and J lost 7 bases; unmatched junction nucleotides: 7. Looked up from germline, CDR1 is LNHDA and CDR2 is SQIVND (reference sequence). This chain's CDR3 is CASSIDGPGTGGNSPLHF. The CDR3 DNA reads TGTGCCAGTAGTATAGATGGCCCCGGGACAGGGGGCAATTCACCCCTCCACTTT. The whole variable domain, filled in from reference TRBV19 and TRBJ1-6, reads DGGITQSPKYLFRKEGQNVTLSCEQNLNHDAMYWYRQDPGQGLRLIYYSQIVNDFQKGDIAEGYSVSREKKESFPLTVTSAQKNPTAFYLCASSIDGPGTGGNSPLHFGNGTRLTVT.

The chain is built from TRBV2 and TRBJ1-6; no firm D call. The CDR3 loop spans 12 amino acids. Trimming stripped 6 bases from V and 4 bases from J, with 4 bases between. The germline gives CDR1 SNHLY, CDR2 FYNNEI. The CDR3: CASREYNSPLHF. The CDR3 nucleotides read TGTGCCAGCAGGGAGTATAATTCACCCCTCCACTTT. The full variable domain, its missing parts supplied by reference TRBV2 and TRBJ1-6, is EPEVTQTPSHQVTQMGQEVILRCVPISNHLYFYWYRQILGQKVEFLVSFYNNEISEKSEIFDDQFSVERPDGSNFTLKIRSTKLEDSAMYFCASREYNSPLHFGNGTRLTVT.

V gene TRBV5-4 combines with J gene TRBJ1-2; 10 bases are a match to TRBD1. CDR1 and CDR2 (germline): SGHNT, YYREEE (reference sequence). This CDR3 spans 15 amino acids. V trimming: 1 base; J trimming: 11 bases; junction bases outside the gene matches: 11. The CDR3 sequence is CASSLSGQGQGIYTF. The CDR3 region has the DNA TGTGCCAGCAGCTTGTCGGGACAGGGGCAGGGGATTTACACCTTC.

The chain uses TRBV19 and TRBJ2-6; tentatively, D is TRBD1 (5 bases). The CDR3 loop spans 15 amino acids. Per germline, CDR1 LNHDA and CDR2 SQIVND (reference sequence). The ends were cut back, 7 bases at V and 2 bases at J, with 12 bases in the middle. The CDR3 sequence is CASTVQGPGANVLTF. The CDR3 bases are TGTGCCAGTACAGTGCAGGGCCCTGGGGCCAACGTCCTGACTTTC.

This CDR3 reads CASSLGGRGGSYEQYF. For the CDR3, the DNA is TGTGCCAGCAGCTTAGGGGGGAGGGGTGGATCCTACGAGCAGTACTTC. The rearrangement links TRBV7-9 to TRBJ2-7, with 7 bases identical to TRBD2. This CDR3 region has 16 residues. The ends lost 1 base at V and 1 base at J; junction bases unmatched: 7. Germline CDR1 and CDR2: SEHNR and FQNEAQ (reference sequence).

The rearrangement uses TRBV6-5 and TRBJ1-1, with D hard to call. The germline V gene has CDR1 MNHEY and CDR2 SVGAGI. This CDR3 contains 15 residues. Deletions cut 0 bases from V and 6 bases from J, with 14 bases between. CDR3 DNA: TGTGCCAGCAGTTACTCGGCAACACCCCCCGCTGAAGCTTTCTTT. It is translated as CASSYSATPPAEAFF.

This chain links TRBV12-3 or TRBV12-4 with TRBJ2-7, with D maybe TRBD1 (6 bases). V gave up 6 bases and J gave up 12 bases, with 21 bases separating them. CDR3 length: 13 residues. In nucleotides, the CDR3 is TGTGCCAGCAGCCTTGGGGTGGACAGAAGTCCGTACTTC. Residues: CASSLGVDRSPYF.

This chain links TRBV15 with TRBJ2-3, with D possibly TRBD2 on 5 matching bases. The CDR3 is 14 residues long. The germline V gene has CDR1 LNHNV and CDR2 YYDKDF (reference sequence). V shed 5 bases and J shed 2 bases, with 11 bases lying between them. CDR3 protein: CATSAGLYTDTQYF. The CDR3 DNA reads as TGTGCCACCAGCGCCGGACTTTACACAGATACGCAGTATTTT.

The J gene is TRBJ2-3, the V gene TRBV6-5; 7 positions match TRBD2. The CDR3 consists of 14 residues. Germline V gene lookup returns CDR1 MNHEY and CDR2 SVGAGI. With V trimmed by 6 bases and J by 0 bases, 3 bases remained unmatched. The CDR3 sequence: CASRKRGSTDTQYF. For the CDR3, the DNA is TGTGCCAGCAGAAAGCGGGGTAGCACAGATACGCAGTATTTT.

This CDR3 is CSVLRQTLNTEAFF. CDR3 coding DNA: TGCAGCGTTTTACGACAGACTTTGAACACTGAAGCTTTCTTT. The rearrangement links TRBV29-1 to TRBJ1-1, with a tentative D call TRBD1 (5 bases). CDR3 length: 14 residues. The V end was cut by 5 bases, the J end by 0 bases, with 13 bases between. Looked up from germline, CDR1 is SQVTM and CDR2 is ANQGSEA.

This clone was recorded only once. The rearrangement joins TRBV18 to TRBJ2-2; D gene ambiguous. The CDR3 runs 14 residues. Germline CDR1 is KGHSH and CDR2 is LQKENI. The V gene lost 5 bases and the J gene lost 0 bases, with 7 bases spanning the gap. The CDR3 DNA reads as TGTGCCAGCTCAGATGCAGCGAACACCGGGGAGCTGTTTTTT. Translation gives CASSDAANTGELFF.

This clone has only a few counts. CDR3 protein: CASREAPGSYNSPLHF. CDR3 coding DNA: TGTGCCTCGCGGGAGGCCCCAGGGTCCTATAATTCACCCCTCCACTTT. The rearrangement links TRBV7-3 to TRBJ1-6; tentatively, D is TRBD1 (5 bases). The V and J ends lost 11 bases and 1 base respectively, with 18 bases between them. The CDR3 is made up of 16 amino acids. The germline gives CDR1 SGHTA, CDR2 FQGTGA.

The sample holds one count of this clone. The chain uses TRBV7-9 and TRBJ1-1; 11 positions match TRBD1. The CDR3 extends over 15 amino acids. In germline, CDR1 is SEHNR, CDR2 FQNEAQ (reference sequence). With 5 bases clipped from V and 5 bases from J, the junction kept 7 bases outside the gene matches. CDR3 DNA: TGTGCCAGCAGCCCCACGGGACAGGGGGAGACTGAAGCTTTCTTT. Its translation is CASSPTGQGETEAFF.

Here the CDR3 reads CASSIEQGREAFF. CDR3 sequence (DNA): TGTGCCAGCAGCATAGAACAGGGCCGAGAGGCTTTCTTT. This chain links TRBV7-2 with TRBJ1-1; D is possibly TRBD1 (6 bases). Trimming left V 5 bases short and J 11 bases short, with 18 bases between. The CDR3 is made up of 13 amino acids. Germline CDR1 and CDR2: SGHTA and FQGNSA.

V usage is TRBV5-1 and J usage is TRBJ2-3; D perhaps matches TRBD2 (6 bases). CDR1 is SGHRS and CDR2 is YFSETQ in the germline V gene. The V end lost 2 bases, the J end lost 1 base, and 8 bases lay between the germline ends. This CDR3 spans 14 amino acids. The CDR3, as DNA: TGCGCCAGCAGCTTAGGAGGGGGCACAGATACGCAGTATTTT. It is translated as CASSLGGGTDTQYF. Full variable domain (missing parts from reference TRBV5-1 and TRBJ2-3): KAGVTQTPRYLIKTRGQQVTLSCSPISGHRSVSWYQQTPGQGLQFLFEYFSETQRNKGNFPGRFSGRQFSNSRSEMNVSTLELGDSALYLCASSLGGGTDTQYFGPGTRLTVL.

CDR3 sequence: CASSYAVQGAGELFF. For the CDR3, the DNA is TGTGCCAGCAGCTACGCCGTACAGGGGGCCGGGGAGCTGTTTTTT. The chain uses TRBV7-2 and TRBJ2-2, with TRBD1 matching 8 bases. The CDR3 length is 15 residues. Trimming at V came to 4 bases and at J to 6 bases, leaving 7 bases not matched to a gene. Germline CDR1 and CDR2: SGHTA and FQGNSA.

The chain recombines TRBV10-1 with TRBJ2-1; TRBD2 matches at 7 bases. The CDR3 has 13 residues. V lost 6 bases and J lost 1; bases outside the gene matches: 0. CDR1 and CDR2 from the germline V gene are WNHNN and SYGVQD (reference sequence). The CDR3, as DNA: TGCGCCAGCAGGGGGGGGTCCTACAATGAGCAGTTCTTC. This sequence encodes CASRGGSYNEQFF.

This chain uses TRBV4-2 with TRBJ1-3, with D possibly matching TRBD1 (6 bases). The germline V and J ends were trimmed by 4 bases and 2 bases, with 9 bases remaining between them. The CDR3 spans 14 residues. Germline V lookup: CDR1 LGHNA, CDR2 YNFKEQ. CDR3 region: CASSLRGPGNTIYF. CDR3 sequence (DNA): TGTGCCAGCAGCCTCAGGGGTCCTGGAAACACCATATATTTT.

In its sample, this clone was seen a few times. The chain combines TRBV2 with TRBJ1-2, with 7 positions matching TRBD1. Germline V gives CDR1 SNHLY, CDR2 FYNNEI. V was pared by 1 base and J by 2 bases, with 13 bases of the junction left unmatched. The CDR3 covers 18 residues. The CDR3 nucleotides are TGTGCCAGCAGTGAAGTCCAACCCTATAGACAGGGAAACTATGGCTACACCTTC. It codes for CASSEVQPYRQGNYGYTF. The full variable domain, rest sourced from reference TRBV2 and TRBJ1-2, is EPEVTQTPSHQVTQMGQEVILRCVPISNHLYFYWYRQILGQKVEFLVSFYNNEISEKSEIFDDQFSVERPDGSNFTLKIRSTKLEDSAMYFCASSEVQPYRQGNYGYTFGSGTRLTVV.

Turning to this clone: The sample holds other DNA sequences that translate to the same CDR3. As DNA, the CDR3 is TGTGCCAGCAGCCGGGACAGGGGCTATGGCTACACCTTC. Its protein is CASSRDRGYGYTF. The rearrangement joins TRBV5-4 to TRBJ1-2, with 10 bases lining up with TRBD1. CDR1 is SGHNT and CDR2 is YYREEE in the germline V gene (reference sequence). The junction had 1 base not matched to a gene; V was cut back by 4 bases and J by 4 bases. The CDR3 consists of 13 residues. The full variable domain, rest sourced from reference TRBV5-4 and TRBJ1-2, is ETGVTQSPTHLIKTRGQQVTLRCSSQSGHNTVSWYQQALGQGPQFIFQYYREEENGRGNFPPRFSGLQFPNYSSELNVNALELDDSALYLCASSRDRGYGYTFGSGTRLTVV.

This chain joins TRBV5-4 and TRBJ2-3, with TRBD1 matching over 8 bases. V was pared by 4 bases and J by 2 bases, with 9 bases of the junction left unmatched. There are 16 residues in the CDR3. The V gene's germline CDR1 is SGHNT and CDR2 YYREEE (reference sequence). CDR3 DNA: TGTGCCAGCAGCCGCCCGGGACAGGACCTCACAGATACGCAGTATTTT. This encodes CASSRPGQDLTDTQYF.

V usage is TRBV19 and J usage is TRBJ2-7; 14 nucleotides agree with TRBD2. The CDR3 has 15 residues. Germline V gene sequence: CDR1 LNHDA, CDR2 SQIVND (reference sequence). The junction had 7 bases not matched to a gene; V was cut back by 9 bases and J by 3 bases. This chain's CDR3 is CASGTSGSGGYEQYF. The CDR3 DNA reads TGTGCCAGCGGGACTAGCGGGAGTGGGGGCTACGAGCAGTACTTC.